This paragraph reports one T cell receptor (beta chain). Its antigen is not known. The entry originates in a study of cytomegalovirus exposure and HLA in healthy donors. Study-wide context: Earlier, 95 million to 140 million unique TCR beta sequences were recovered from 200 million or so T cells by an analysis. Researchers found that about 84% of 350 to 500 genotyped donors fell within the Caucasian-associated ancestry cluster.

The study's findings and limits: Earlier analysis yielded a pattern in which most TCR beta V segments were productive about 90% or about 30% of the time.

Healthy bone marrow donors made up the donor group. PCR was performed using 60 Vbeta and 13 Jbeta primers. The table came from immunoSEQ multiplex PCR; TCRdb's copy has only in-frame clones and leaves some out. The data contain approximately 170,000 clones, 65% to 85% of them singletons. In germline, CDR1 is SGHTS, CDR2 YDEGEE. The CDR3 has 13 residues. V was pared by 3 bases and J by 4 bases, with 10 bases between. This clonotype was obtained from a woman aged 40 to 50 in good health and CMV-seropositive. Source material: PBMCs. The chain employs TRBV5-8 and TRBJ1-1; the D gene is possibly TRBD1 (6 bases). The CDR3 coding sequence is TGTGCCAGCAGCTGGGGGCTGGTCACTGAAGCTTTCTTT. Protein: CASSWGLVTEAFF. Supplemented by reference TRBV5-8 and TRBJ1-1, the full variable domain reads EAGVTQSPTHLIKTRGQQATLRCSPISGHTSVYWYQQALGLGLQFLLWYDEGEERNRGNFPPRFSGRQFPNYSSELNVNALELEDSALYLCASSWGLVTEAFFGQGTRLTVV.